Each of the 32 T cell receptor beta chains below was sequenced from the same sample in a study of T cells in localized non-small cell lung cancer (dated by TCRdb to about 2020). Libraries came from the immunoSEQ multiplex PCR assay. The table was pulled from immuneACCESS by TCRdb, which kept in-frame rearrangements only. Such tables lose some clones; where checked, under half of the loss comes from unresolved V genes, and the rest has no known cause. Present in this sample are about 1,500 clones, 22% of which were seen just once. 10% to 15% of the sample lies in the top ten. Sequenced material: normal lung tissue next to the tumor, taken before any cancer treatment. The receptors were sampled from a man between 35 and 75 years old with stage II lung adenocarcinoma.

CDR3 amino acids: CASSSTGQGYNEQFF. The CDR3 region has the DNA TGTGCCAGCAGCTCGACCGGACAGGGGTACAATGAGCAGTTCTTC. V usage is TRBV11-3 and J usage is TRBJ2-1, with 9 nucleotides matching TRBD1. The CDR3 consists of 15 residues. V lost 4 bases and J lost 4; bases outside the gene matches: 5. Germline V CDR1 and CDR2: SGHNT, YENEEA.

The chain joins TRBV6-8 to TRBJ2-1; 12 bases fit TRBD2. J lost 8 bases, V lost 0 bases, and 5 bases had no gene match. Germline assignment: CDR1 MNHGY and CDR2 SAAAGT. The CDR3 totals 16 residues. The CDR3 loop reads CASSYSPSGGGDEQFF. The CDR3 DNA follows: TGTGCCAGCAGTTACTCTCCTAGCGGGGGGGGTGATGAGCAGTTCTTC.

This clone was seen a few times. This rearrangement joins TRBV30 to TRBJ2-7, with TRBD2 as a possible D gene (6 bases). This CDR3 spans 14 amino acids. V dropped 4 bases and J dropped 2 bases, with 15 bases sitting between them. The germline CDR1 and CDR2 sequences are GTSNPN and SVGIG (reference sequence). The DNA of the CDR3 is TGTGCCTGGAACCTTGGGGGGATAACCTACGAGCAGTACTTC. Amino acids: CAWNLGGITYEQYF.

The rearrangement joins TRBV10-2 to TRBJ2-1, with a weak D call TRBD1 (5 bases). This CDR3 contains 16 residues. V lost 0 bases and J lost 6, with 15 bases in between. Germline CDR1 reads WSHSY; CDR2 reads SAAADI. The CDR3 is CASSESRQGWVNEQFF. The CDR3 DNA reads TGCGCCAGCAGTGAGTCTAGGCAGGGATGGGTCAATGAGCAGTTCTTC.

This clone turned up a few times. The DNA of the CDR3 is TGTGCCAGCAGCTTGGAGACAGGGGGGCTTCCCTACGAGCAGTACTTC. This sequence encodes CASSLETGGLPYEQYF. The chain recombines TRBV11-3 with TRBJ2-7; TRBD1 aligns across 9 bases. The CDR3 extends over 16 amino acids. V lost 3 bases and J lost 2; bases outside the gene matches: 8. Germline V gene sequence: CDR1 SGHNT, CDR2 YENEEA.

A few counts support this clone. V is TRBV11-3 and J is TRBJ2-1, with 9 bases identical to TRBD2. This CDR3 comprises 17 residues. V shed 5 bases and J 4 bases; nucleotides not matched to a gene: 12. CDR1 and CDR2 (germline): SGHNT, YENEEA. In DNA form, the CDR3 reads TGTGCCAGCAGCCCCCCGATCAGACTAGCGGCTTACAATGAGCAGTTCTTC. Its protein product is CASSPPIRLAAYNEQFF. The variable domain in full, with the rest retrieved from reference TRBV11-3 and TRBJ2-1, is EAGVVQSPRYKIIEKKQPVAFWCNPISGHNTLYWYLQNLGQGPELLIRYENEEAVDDSQLPKDRFSAERLKGVDSTLKIQPAELGDSAVYLCASSPPIRLAAYNEQFFGPGTRLTVL.

This clone was seen a single time. This chain links TRBV10-2 with TRBJ1-5; D is uncertain. CDR1 and CDR2 (germline): WSHSY, SAAADI. This CDR3 has 13 amino acids. V was cut by 3 bases and J by 7 bases, with 10 bases left in between. The CDR3 sequence: CASSDFDWQPQHF. The CDR3, as DNA: TGCGCCAGCAGTGATTTTGACTGGCAGCCCCAGCATTTT.

This clone was counted a few times. The genes are TRBV6-8 and TRBJ2-1, with 7 bases lining up with TRBD2. CDR3 length equals 16 residues. Germline CDR1 and CDR2: MNHGY and SAAAGT. After removal of 5 bases from V and 4 bases from J, the junction contained 11 bases not matched to a gene. CDR3 region: CASSRGGQGGYNEQFF. In DNA form, the CDR3 reads TGTGCCAGCAGTAGGGGAGGGCAGGGTGGGTACAATGAGCAGTTCTTC.

The chain is built from TRBV30 and TRBJ1-2, with D perhaps TRBD1 (5 bases). The CDR3 runs to 13 residues. The V end lost 3 bases, the J end lost 4 bases, and 12 bases lay between the germline ends. Germline V CDR1 and CDR2: GTSNPN, SVGIG (reference sequence). Here the CDR3 reads CAWSTGGSYGYTF. The DNA of the CDR3 is TGTGCCTGGAGCACGGGGGGAAGCTATGGCTACACCTTC.

The CDR3 reads CASSYEEVRSGSAFF. CDR3 in DNA: TGTGCCAGCAGTTACGAAGAGGTCAGGAGCGGATCAGCTTTCTTT. The rearrangement joins TRBV6-8 to TRBJ1-1; D is unresolved. CDR1 and CDR2 (germline): MNHGY, SAAAGT. This CDR3 is built from 15 residues. The V end was cut by 2 bases, the J end by 10 bases, with 20 bases between.

There are a few counts of this clone. The genes are TRBV30 and TRBJ2-2; TRBD1 is a possible D gene (6 bases). Germline-derived CDR1 and CDR2 are GTSNPN and SVGIG (reference sequence). The CDR3 covers 14 residues. The V end lost 2 bases, the J end lost 4 bases, and 11 bases lay between the germline ends. CDR3 nucleotides: TGTGCCTGGAGTTCGGGACACTTCACCGGGGAGCTGTTTTTT. Protein product: CAWSSGHFTGELFF.

This clone was counted between two and nine times. The chain joins TRBV11-3 to TRBJ2-1; tentatively, D is TRBD2 (5 bases). Trimming cost V 6 bases and J 1 base, with 16 bases left between them. CDR1 is SGHNT and CDR2 is YENEEA in the germline V gene. The CDR3 sequence is 16 residues long. As DNA, the CDR3 is TGTGCCAGCAGAAGAGAGGCGGGTTCTTCCTACAATGAGCAGTTCTTC. Its protein is CASRREAGSSYNEQFF. The full variable domain, its missing parts supplied by reference TRBV11-3 and TRBJ2-1, is EAGVVQSPRYKIIEKKQPVAFWCNPISGHNTLYWYLQNLGQGPELLIRYENEEAVDDSQLPKDRFSAERLKGVDSTLKIQPAELGDSAVYLCASRREAGSSYNEQFFGPGTRLTVL.

The chain carries TRBV6-8 and TRBJ1-4, with TRBD1 matching 7 bases. With V trimmed by 0 bases and J by 8 bases, 6 bases remained unmatched. This CDR3 has 15 amino acids. The germline CDR1 and CDR2 sequences are MNHGY and SAAAGT. CDR3 DNA sequence: TGTGCCAGCAGTTACTCGAGGGACAGAGGGGAAAAACTGTTTTTT. Its translation: CASSYSRDRGEKLFF.

The chain employs TRBV6-8 and TRBJ2-1; a weak D match, TRBD2 (5 bases). Germline-derived CDR1 and CDR2 are MNHGY and SAAAGT. The CDR3 covers 12 residues. Trimming pared 2 bases from V and 10 bases from J, leaving 9 bases between. Written as DNA, the CDR3 is TGTGCCAGCAGTTACGTGGGAGACGAGCAGTTCTTC. Translating it yields CASSYVGDEQFF.

The chain couples TRBV14 to TRBJ2-3; TRBD2 is a possible D gene (6 bases). From germline, CDR1 is SGHDN and CDR2 FVKESK. Trimming shortened V by 4 bases and J by 0 bases, and 11 bases separated the two germline ends. This CDR3 region has 15 residues. CDR3 loop: CASSRGEASTDTQYF. CDR3 sequence (DNA): TGTGCCAGCAGCCGTGGGGAGGCTAGCACAGATACGCAGTATTTT.

The rearrangement uses TRBV5-1 and TRBJ2-7; tentatively, D is TRBD2 (8 bases). This CDR3 has 14 amino acids. Germline V gene data show CDR1 as SGHRS and CDR2 as YFSETQ. Trimming left V 4 bases short and J 2 bases short, with 13 bases between. The CDR3 region has the DNA TGCGCCAGCAGCGGTAGCGGGACAGCCTACGAGCAGTACTTC. Its protein product is CASSGSGTAYEQYF.

The CDR3, as DNA: TGTGCCAGCAGTTTCTTGGCCGGGGAAGATTGGGAAAAACTGTTTTTT. Amino acid sequence: CASSFLAGEDWEKLFF. The chain has TRBV28 and TRBJ1-4; D is uncertain. CDR3 size: 16 residues. V lost 3 bases, J lost 8 bases, and 19 bases lay in between. Germline CDR1 MDHEN, CDR2 SYDVKM.

The table lists this clone with a few counts. The V gene is TRBV19, the J gene TRBJ2-7; no clear D. Deletions cut 5 bases from V and 2 bases from J, with 10 bases between. The germline V gene encodes CDR1 LNHDA and CDR2 SQIVND (reference sequence). CDR3 size: 13 residues. The CDR3 DNA follows: TGTGCCAGTAGTGGAAGGCTGACCTACGAGCAGTACTTC. Amino acids: CASSGRLTYEQYF.

This clone has more than one count but fewer than ten. The genes are TRBV30 and TRBJ2-7; TRBD2 is a possible D gene (7 bases). CDR1 is GTSNPN, CDR2 SVGIG, per germline (reference sequence). V was shortened by 5 bases and J by 6 bases, with 14 bases between the two germline ends. The CDR3 is 12 amino acids. Written as DNA, the CDR3 is TGTGCCTGGGCCAACAGGGAGGGCGAGCAGTACTTC. It is translated as CAWANREGEQYF.

By sample fraction, this clone is medium-sized. This chain links TRBV11-3 with TRBJ1-1; possibly TRBD1 for D (6 bases). This CDR3 comprises 14 residues. The germline V and J ends were trimmed by 4 bases and 1 base, with 10 bases remaining between them. CDR1 is SGHNT, CDR2 YENEEA, per germline. CDR3 sequence (DNA): TGTGCCAGCAGCTCAGGGGCCCAGAACACTGAAGCTTTCTTT. It encodes CASSSGAQNTEAFF.

This clone turned up a few times. This sequence joins TRBV28 and TRBJ1-6, with D maybe TRBD1 (6 bases). Germline CDR1 and CDR2: MDHEN and SYDVKM. CDR3 length: 14 residues. V was pared by 6 bases and J by 4 bases, with 10 bases between. CDR3 nucleotide sequence: TGTGCCAGCAGCCCGGGACATTATAATTCACCCCTCCACTTT. It yields the protein CASSPGHYNSPLHF. Drawing the rest from reference TRBV28 and TRBJ1-6, the complete variable domain is DVKVTQSSRYLVKRTGEKVFLECVQDMDHENMFWYRQDPGLGLRLIYFSYDVKMKEKGDIPEGYSVSREKKERFSLILESASTNQTSMYLCASSPGHYNSPLHFGNGTRLTVT.

In this sample, this clone is medium-sized. The CDR3 protein is CASSFGLALGGEQFF. CDR3 nucleotide sequence: TGTGCCAGCAGCTTTGGTCTGGCCCTTGGGGGTGAGCAGTTCTTC. J is TRBJ2-1 and V is TRBV9; D may match TRBD1 or TRBD2 (5 bases each). V was cut by 4 bases and J by 9 bases, with 20 bases left in between. This CDR3 is built from 15 residues. Looked up from germline, CDR1 is SGDLS and CDR2 is YYNGEE. Full variable domain (outside the CDR3, taken from reference TRBV9 and TRBJ2-1): DSGVTQTPKHLITATGQRVTLRCSPRSGDLSVYWYQQSLDQGLQFLIQYYNGEERAKGNILERFSAQQFPDLHSELNLSSLELGDSALYFCASSFGLALGGEQFFGPGTRLTVL.

This clone is labeled as medium-sized (0.01 to 0.1%). The V gene is TRBV2, the J gene TRBJ2-2, with 7 nucleotides matching TRBD1. Trimming at V came to 4 bases and at J to 0 bases, leaving 8 bases not matched to a gene. Per germline, CDR1 SNHLY and CDR2 FYNNEI. This CDR3 comprises 17 residues. CDR3 residues: CASSGDSRGSNTGELFF. The CDR3 nucleotides read TGTGCCAGCAGTGGGGACAGTAGGGGGTCGAACACCGGGGAGCTGTTTTTT.

This clone has only a few counts. The V call is TRBV9, the J call TRBJ1-2; no clear D. CDR3 size: 13 residues. Germline V lookup: CDR1 SGDLS, CDR2 YYNGEE. V was shortened by 5 bases and J by 2 bases, with 10 bases between the two germline ends. Here the CDR3 reads CASSESSNYGYTF. CDR3 DNA sequence: TGTGCCAGCAGTGAGAGCAGCAACTATGGCTACACCTTC.

The rearrangement links TRBV11-3 to TRBJ2-7, with TRBD2 matching 7 bases. Unmatched junction bases numbered 13, after V lost 3 bases and J lost 11 bases. This CDR3 contains 14 residues. From germline, CDR1 is SGHNT and CDR2 YENEEA. CDR3 in amino acids: CASSLETSTMGKYF. In DNA form, the CDR3 reads TGTGCCAGCAGCTTGGAGACTAGCACAATGGGGAAGTACTTC.

V gene TRBV28 combines with J gene TRBJ2-7, with 12 bases aligning to TRBD2. V was clipped by 6 bases and J by 7 bases; unmatched bases: 4. Germline V lookup: CDR1 MDHEN, CDR2 SYDVKM. The CDR3 runs 13 residues. In DNA form, the CDR3 reads TGTGCCAGCAGCCTAGGACTAGCGGGAGAGCAGTACTTC. It is translated as CASSLGLAGEQYF.

J is TRBJ2-1 and V is TRBV18; the D is unclear. Looked up from germline, CDR1 is KGHSH and CDR2 is LQKENI. Deletions cut 3 bases from V and 9 bases from J, with 12 bases between. The CDR3 runs 13 residues. In nucleotides, the CDR3 is TGTGCCAGCTCACCCGAAGGCCTGGGTGAGCAGTTCTTC. It codes for CASSPEGLGEQFF.

By sample fraction, this clone is large (0.1 to 1%). The gene calls are TRBV11-3 and TRBJ1-1; a possible D gene is TRBD1 (5 bases). CDR1 and CDR2 from the germline V gene are SGHNT and YENEEA. CDR3 length: 14 residues. V gave up 3 bases and J gave up 1 base, with 9 bases separating them. CDR3: CASSFSQENTEAFF. CDR3 coding DNA: TGTGCCAGCAGCTTTTCACAGGAGAACACTGAAGCTTTCTTT.

This clone was seen a handful of times. The chain links TRBV6-8 to TRBJ1-1, with TRBD1 identical over 7 bases. The V segment lost 9 bases and the J segment 7 bases; nucleotides outside the gene matches: 14. Germline V gene lookup returns CDR1 MNHGY and CDR2 SAAAGT. This CDR3 has 14 residues. The CDR3 spells CARGQETCKIEAFF. DNA for the CDR3: TGTGCCAGAGGACAGGAAACTTGTAAAATTGAAGCTTTCTTT.

This clone has just one count. This chain links TRBV19 with TRBJ1-4; D unresolved. Trimming pared 6 bases from V and 0 bases from J, leaving 14 bases between. The germline V gene has CDR1 LNHDA and CDR2 SQIVND (reference sequence). The CDR3 consists of 16 residues. CDR3 sequence: CASSYVGRATNEKLFF. The CDR3 coding sequence is TGTGCCAGTAGCTACGTCGGGCGGGCAACTAATGAAAAACTGTTTTTT.

The chain employs TRBV19 and TRBJ1-2, with D tentatively TRBD1 (5 bases). V dropped 5 bases and J dropped 4 bases, with 17 bases sitting between them. The CDR3 sequence is 15 residues long. The germline V gene has CDR1 LNHDA and CDR2 SQIVND (reference sequence). CDR3 sequence (DNA): TGTGCCAGTAGTGGCCGGGGAGGGGCCCTCTATGGCTACACCTTC. Encoded protein: CASSGRGGALYGYTF.

This clone turned up a few times. The chain recombines TRBV11-3 with TRBJ2-3; D remains ambiguous. CDR1 is SGHNT and CDR2 is YENEEA in the germline V gene. CDR3 size: 17 residues. V lost 5 bases to trimming and J lost 2 bases, with 20 bases between them. The CDR3: CASSLLPPTPITDTQYF. The CDR3 coding sequence is TGTGCCAGCAGCCTCCTACCACCCACACCTATCACAGATACGCAGTATTTT. Full variable domain (missing parts from reference TRBV11-3 and TRBJ2-3): EAGVVQSPRYKIIEKKQPVAFWCNPISGHNTLYWYLQNLGQGPELLIRYENEEAVDDSQLPKDRFSAERLKGVDSTLKIQPAELGDSAVYLCASSLLPPTPITDTQYFGPGTRLTVL.